The subject of this entry is one T cell receptor beta chain. As yet, its antigen is unknown. The source of the sample is a study of cytomegalovirus exposure and HLA in healthy donors. Overall study results and limits: In a later analysis, a genetic analysis reported fewer productive-TCR N-insertions in an Asian-associated ancestry cluster than the cohort average. Sequencing likely caused a cluster of highly shared sequence variants.

The PCR contained 60 Vbeta and 13 Jbeta primers. Measured with immunoSEQ multiplex PCR; TCRdb has only the in-frame clones, and not every one. The repertoire includes 100,000 to 150,000 clones, around 69% of them detected once, and approximately 8.2% sits in the top ten. The source of this sequence is a woman aged 40 to 50 in good health and CMV-seropositive. Input material: PBMCs.

In DNA, the CDR3 is TGTGCCAGCAGCTTTGGGACAGGGGGAACAGATACGCAGTATTTT. This encodes CASSFGTGGTDTQYF. The chain combines TRBV7-6 with TRBJ2-3, with 11 bases lining up with TRBD1. Per the germline V gene, CDR1 is SGHVS and CDR2 is FNYEAQ. V dropped 3 bases and J dropped 3; count of bases not matched to a gene: 2. The CDR3 is 15 amino acids.